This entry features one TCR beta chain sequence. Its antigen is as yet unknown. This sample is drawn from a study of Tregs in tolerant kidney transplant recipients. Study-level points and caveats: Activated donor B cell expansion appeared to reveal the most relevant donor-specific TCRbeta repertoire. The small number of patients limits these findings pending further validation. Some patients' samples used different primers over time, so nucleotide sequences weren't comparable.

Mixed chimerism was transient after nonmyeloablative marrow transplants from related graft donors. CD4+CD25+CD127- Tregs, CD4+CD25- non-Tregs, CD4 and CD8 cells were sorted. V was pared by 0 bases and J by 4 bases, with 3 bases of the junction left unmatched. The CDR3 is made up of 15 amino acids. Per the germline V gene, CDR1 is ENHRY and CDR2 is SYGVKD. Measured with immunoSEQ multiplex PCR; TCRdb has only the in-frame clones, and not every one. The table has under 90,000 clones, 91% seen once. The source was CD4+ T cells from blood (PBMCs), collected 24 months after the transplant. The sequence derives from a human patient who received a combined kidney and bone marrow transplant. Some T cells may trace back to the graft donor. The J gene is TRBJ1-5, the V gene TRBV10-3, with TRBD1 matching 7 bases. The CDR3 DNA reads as TGTGCCATCAGTGAGTCAGGGGGCAGGAATCAGCCCCAGCATTTT. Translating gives CAISESGGRNQPQHF.